The 14 T cell receptor beta chains reported below all come from one sample, sequenced in a study of tumor and adjacent non-tumor tissue in lung cancer. This sample's RNA came from whole unsorted tissue. The library came from three nested PCR rounds adapted from ARM-PCR protocols. A single record per CDR3 protein comes from TCRdb applying MiXCR to the multiplex PCR reads. The sample has roughly 65,000 distinct CDR3 sequences, about 60% seen once; the top ten hold roughly 21%. Sequencing was carried out using lung tumor tissue. Receptors originate from a man aged 50 or older with non-small cell lung cancer.

Notes on this clonotype: A much larger clone sits a single nucleotide away, making a read error possible. The rearrangement joins TRBV10-3 to TRBJ2-7; a possible D gene is TRBD1 (5 bases). Germline assignment: CDR1 ENHRY and CDR2 SYGVKD. The V and J ends lost 3 bases and 3 bases respectively, with 15 bases between them. The length of the CDR3 is 15 residues. The CDR3 protein is CAISDRNRQNYEQYF. The CDR3 nucleotides read TGTGCCATCAGTGACAGGAACAGGCAGAACTACGAGCAGTACTTC.

This clonotype was seen only a few times. The rearrangement joins TRBV28 to TRBJ2-5; 11 bases agree with TRBD1. There are 16 residues in the CDR3. The germline V gene has CDR1 MDHEN and CDR2 SYDVKM. Germline trimming cut 4 bases from V and 6 bases from J; bases unmatched to any gene: 10. The CDR3: CASSSSGTGGYQTQYF. Written as DNA, the CDR3 is TGTGCCAGCAGTTCCTCCGGGACAGGGGGTTATCAGACCCAGTACTTC.

V and J are TRBV11-3 and TRBJ2-1; no clear D. The CDR3 runs 14 residues. The V gene's germline CDR1 is SGHNT and CDR2 YENEEA. The CDR3 coding sequence is TGTGCTAGAAGCCCCAAAAGCTCCTACAATGAGCAGTTCTTC. This sequence encodes CARSPKSSYNEQFF.

This chain joins TRBV4-1 and TRBJ1-1; no definite D call. The CDR3 extends over 14 amino acids. V dropped 4 bases and J dropped 1 base, with 10 bases sitting between them. Germline CDR1 is MGHRA and CDR2 is YSYEKL. The CDR3 DNA reads TGCGCCAGCAGCCCAGTGAACACGAACACTGAAGCTTTCTTT. Amino acids: CASSPVNTNTEAFF.

Only a few counts were recorded for this clonotype. A junction end diverges from the germline sequence, so it may reflect a read error. This CDR3 reads CAITTQGASYEQYF. In nucleotides, the CDR3 is TGTGCCATCACAACTCAGGGTGCCAGCTACGAGCAGTATTTC. The rearrangement links TRBV11-2 to TRBJ2-7, with D perhaps matching TRBD1 (5 bases). This CDR3 comprises 14 residues. Per the germline V gene, CDR1 is SGHAT and CDR2 is FQNNGV.

Concerning this clonotype itself: A read error is possible here, since a much larger clone lies one base away. The rearrangement links TRBV10-3 to TRBJ2-7, with D maybe TRBD1 (6 bases). CDR3 length: 13 amino acids. The V gene's germline CDR1 is ENHRY and CDR2 SYGVKD. CDR3 coding DNA: TGTACCATCACAGGGACGGGTTCCTACGAGCAGTACTTC. Its protein product is CTITGTGSYEQYF.

A note on this clonotype: This likely comes from a read error, as the CDR3 has no conserved phenylalanine or tryptophan at its end. Because the CDR3's place on the DNA is in doubt, the DNA is left out and the CDR3 is given as listed by TCRdb. This chain connects TRBV6-5 to TRBJ2-3; TRBD2, the D gene given by the table, was not confirmed from the DNA. A total of 17 residues make up the CDR3, ends included. Per germline, CDR1 MNHEY and CDR2 SVGAGI. The CDR3 region is CASSYAREGGSTDTHYL.

The V call is TRBV6-2 or TRBV6-3, the J call TRBJ2-1; TRBD2 might be the D (6 bases). This CDR3 contains 13 residues. Germline-derived CDR1 and CDR2 are MNHEY and SVGEGT. Trimming took off 6 bases at V and 6 bases at J, with 12 bases between the two ends. CDR3 region: CASRGRPVNEQFF. In nucleotides, the CDR3 is TGTGCCAGCAGAGGGAGGCCCGTCAATGAGCAGTTCTTC.

At least ten counts were recorded for this clonotype. The CDR3 reads CASRGWGATNEKLFF. The CDR3 coding sequence is TGCGCCAGCAGGGGATGGGGGGCAACTAATGAAAAACTGTTTTTT. V gene TRBV5-1 combines with J gene TRBJ1-4, with D possibly TRBD1 on 5 matching bases. Germline assignment: CDR1 SGHRS and CDR2 YFSETQ. The CDR3 sequence is 15 residues long. V dropped 5 bases and J dropped 0 bases, with 11 bases sitting between them.

V and J are TRBV11-3 and TRBJ2-1, with D possibly TRBD2 on 5 matching bases. CDR1 and CDR2 (germline): SGHNT, YENEEA. Trimming took 8 bases from V and 6 from J, leaving 20 bases between them. This CDR3 has 15 residues. The CDR3 is CASGLAGQAINEQFF. CDR3 nucleotides: TGTGCCAGCGGCCTTGCGGGCCAGGCTATCAATGAGCAGTTCTTC.

In the case of this clonotype: A read error may be the cause here, since a much bigger clone is one base away. The chain links TRBV4-1 to TRBJ2-3; 7 nucleotides line up with TRBD2. Germline V gene lookup returns CDR1 MGHRA and CDR2 YSYEKL. CDR3 length: 16 amino acids. Unmatched junction bases numbered 12, after V lost 3 bases and J lost 6 bases. In DNA, the CDR3 is TGCGCCAGCAGCCAGCGGGTAGAGGGAGGGGTTGATACGCAGTATTTT. Its translation is CASSQRVEGGVDTQYF.

In regard to this clonotype: Since the CDR3 does not end with the conserved phenylalanine or tryptophan, this likely comes from a read error. This chain connects TRBV20-1 to TRBJ2-1; TRBD2 matches 12 bases. The CDR3 has 16 residues. With 5 bases clipped from V and 4 bases from J, the junction kept 9 bases outside the gene matches. Germline loops: CDR1 DFQATT, CDR2 SNEGSKA (reference sequence). The CDR3 sequence: CSALSLAGGLYNEQFL. The CDR3 DNA sequence: TGCAGTGCTCTATCCCTAGCGGGAGGGCTATACAATGAGCAGTTCCTC.

With regard to this clonotype: One base away lies a much larger clone, so this may be a sequencing read error. This rearrangement joins TRBV29-1 to TRBJ2-3, with 9 nucleotides matching TRBD2. This CDR3 spans 13 amino acids. J lost 5 bases, V lost 7 bases, and 7 bases had no gene match. Germline CDR1 SQVTM, CDR2 ANQGSEA. The CDR3, as DNA: TGCAGCGCTGCTAGCGGGGACAAAGATACGCAGTATTTT. Translating it yields CSAASGDKDTQYF.

This clonotype was seen more than once but under ten times. This chain uses TRBV12-3 or TRBV12-4 with TRBJ2-3; D assignment may be TRBD1 or TRBD2 (5 bases each). This CDR3 is 12 amino acids long. Trimming took off 11 bases at V and 3 bases at J, with 12 bases between the two ends. The CDR3 nucleotides are TGTGCCGGCGAGGGGAATACAGATACGCAGTATTTT. Its protein product is CAGEGNTDTQYF.